This T cell receptor (beta chain) was sequenced for a study of response to subunit inactivated influenza vaccine. J gave up 0 bases and V 5 bases, and 10 bases lay outside the gene matches. This CDR3 is built from 16 residues. Per the germline V gene, CDR1 is SGHTA and CDR2 is FQGNSA. TCRdb analysed the RT-PCR reads with MiXCR anew, one entry per CDR3 protein. Here the sample spans about 170,000 distinct CDR3 sequences, approximately 12% being singletons. This sample was shared with a second study, whose subject was T cells expressing NK-cell markers. That investigation notes: UMIs accompanied the 5'RACE template switching by which TCR beta cDNA was made.

The specimen was CD8+ T cells sorted from PBMCs, collected 11 to 12 days after vaccination. V usage is TRBV7-2 and J usage is TRBJ2-7; TRBD2 aligns across 7 bases. The TCR sequence derives from a man in his fifties who received an inactivated influenza vaccine. CDR3: CASSQMLAVSSYEQYF. CDR3 nucleotides: TGTGCCAGCAGCCAGATGCTAGCGGTGAGCTCCTACGAGCAGTACTTC. Full variable domain (remainder filled in from reference TRBV7-2 and TRBJ2-7): GAGVSQSPSNKVTEKGKDVELRCDPISGHTALYWYRQSLGQGLEFLIYFQGNSAPDKSGLPSDRFSAERTGGSVSTLTIQRTQQEDSAVYLCASSQMLAVSSYEQYFGPGTRLTVT.